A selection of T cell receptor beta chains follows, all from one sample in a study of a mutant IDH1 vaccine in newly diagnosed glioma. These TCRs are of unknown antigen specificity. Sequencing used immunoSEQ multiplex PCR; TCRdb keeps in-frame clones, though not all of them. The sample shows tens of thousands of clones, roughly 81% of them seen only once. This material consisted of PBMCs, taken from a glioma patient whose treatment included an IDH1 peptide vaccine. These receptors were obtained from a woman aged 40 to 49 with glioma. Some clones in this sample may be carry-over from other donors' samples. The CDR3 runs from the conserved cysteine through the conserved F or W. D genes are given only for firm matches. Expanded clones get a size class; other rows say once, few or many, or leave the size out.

CDR3nt: TGCGCCAGCAGCCCGGATTGGTCTACTGAAGCTTTCTTT
CDR3aa: CASSPDWSTEAFF
j_gene: TRBJ1-1
v_gene: TRBV4-3
abundance: once
d_gene: NA

CDR3nt: TGCGCCAGCAGCTTGGTCACGGCGGGGCAGGATAACACTGAAGCTTTCTTT
CDR3aa: CASSLVTAGQDNTEAFF
j_gene: TRBJ1-1
v_gene: TRBV5-1
abundance: NA
d_gene: NA

CDR3nt: TGTGCCAGCAGCTGGACGCCGAACACCGGGGAGCTGTTTTTT
CDR3aa: CASSWTPNTGELFF
j_gene: TRBJ2-2
v_gene: TRBV7-2
abundance: NA
d_gene: NA

CDR3nt: TGTGCCAGCAGCTCAGGACAGGGGGGTGAAAAACTGTTTTTT
CDR3aa: CASSSGQGGEKLFF
j_gene: TRBJ1-4
v_gene: TRBV7-2
abundance: NA
d_gene: TRBD1

CDR3nt: TGCGCCAGCAGCCCCTCTGAGGGGTCTAATGGCTACACCTTC
CDR3aa: CASSPSEGSNGYTF
j_gene: TRBJ1-2
v_gene: TRBV4-3
abundance: NA
d_gene: NA

CDR3nt: TGTGCCAGCAGCCTGGGGTTGGGCAGGGCCTCTGGAAACACCATATATTTT
CDR3aa: CASSLGLGRASGNTIYF
j_gene: TRBJ1-3
v_gene: TRBV5-4
abundance: NA
d_gene: NA

CDR3nt: TGTGCCACCAGCAGAGATGGAGGCAGGGGTAATGAAAAACTGTTTTTT
CDR3aa: CATSRDGGRGNEKLFF
j_gene: TRBJ1-4
v_gene: TRBV15
abundance: NA
d_gene: NA

CDR3nt: TGTGCCAGCAGCGTTGACACAAACACTGAAGCTTTCTTT
CDR3aa: CASSVDTNTEAFF
j_gene: TRBJ1-1
v_gene: TRBV9
abundance: few
d_gene: NA

CDR3nt: TGTGCCAGCAGCGAGGCCGCGAGGCCGACGCGAGATGAGCAGTTCTTC
CDR3aa: CASSEAARPTRDEQFF
j_gene: TRBJ2-1
v_gene: TRBV9
abundance: NA
d_gene: NA

CDR3nt: TGCGCCAGCAGCGTCCAGGGGGCCGAGGGCTACACCTTC
CDR3aa: CASSVQGAEGYTF
j_gene: TRBJ1-2
v_gene: TRBV5-1
abundance: NA
d_gene: TRBD1

CDR3nt: TGCGCCAGCACGTCGCGGGACCGCTACAATGAGCAGTTCTTC
CDR3aa: CASTSRDRYNEQFF
j_gene: TRBJ2-1
v_gene: TRBV5-1
abundance: few
d_gene: NA

CDR3nt: TGCAGCGTTGACACGCCTGGAAACACCATATATTTT
CDR3aa: CSVDTPGNTIYF
j_gene: TRBJ1-3
v_gene: TRBV29-1
abundance: NA
d_gene: NA

CDR3nt: TGCGCCAGCAGCCAAGTAAAGGGGAAACAGGGATACGAGCAGTACTTC
CDR3aa: CASSQVKGKQGYEQYF
j_gene: TRBJ2-7
v_gene: TRBV4-1
abundance: NA
d_gene: NA

CDR3nt: TGTGCCACCAGCAGAGATTTGGGGGGCGAGCAGTACTTC
CDR3aa: CATSRDLGGEQYF
j_gene: TRBJ2-7
v_gene: TRBV15
abundance: NA
d_gene: NA

CDR3nt: TGCGCCAGCAGCCAAGACTCACAGGGGAATTTTAACTATGGCTACACCTTC
CDR3aa: CASSQDSQGNFNYGYTF
j_gene: TRBJ1-2
v_gene: TRBV4-1
abundance: NA
d_gene: TRBD1

CDR3nt: TGCGCCAGTAGCCGAAGGAGCTCCTACGAGCAGTACTTC
CDR3aa: CASSRRSSYEQYF
j_gene: TRBJ2-7
v_gene: TRBV5-1
abundance: NA
d_gene: NA

CDR3nt: TGTGCCAGCAGCTTACCTAGCGGGGAGAACAATGAGCAGTTCTTC
CDR3aa: CASSLPSGENNEQFF
j_gene: TRBJ2-1
v_gene: TRBV13
abundance: NA
d_gene: TRBD2

CDR3nt: TGTGCCAGCCCCCTAGCGGGGGGGCCTACCGGGGAGCTGTTTTTT
CDR3aa: CASPLAGGPTGELFF
j_gene: TRBJ2-2
v_gene: TRBV7-2
abundance: NA
d_gene: TRBD2

CDR3nt: TGTGCCAGTAGTACGCCCTTAGCGGGGGGCACAGATACGCAGTATTTT
CDR3aa: CASSTPLAGGTDTQYF
j_gene: TRBJ2-3
v_gene: TRBV19
abundance: NA
d_gene: TRBD2

CDR3nt: TGTGCCAGCAGCTTCGGGACTAGCATCGCGCAGTATTTT
CDR3aa: CASSFGTSIAQYF
j_gene: TRBJ2-3
v_gene: TRBV5-4
abundance: NA
d_gene: TRBD2

CDR3nt: TGCAGTGCCTCCAGGTACAATGAGCAGTTCTTC
CDR3aa: CSASRYNEQFF
j_gene: TRBJ2-1
v_gene: TRBV20-1
abundance: NA
d_gene: NA

CDR3nt: TGCGCCAGCAGCTTGTCGGGGACTAACTATGGCTACACCTTC
CDR3aa: CASSLSGTNYGYTF
j_gene: TRBJ1-2
v_gene: TRBV5-1
abundance: NA
d_gene: NA

CDR3nt: TGCGCCAGCAGTCCCGGACAGGAGATGAGCACAGATACGCAGTATTTT
CDR3aa: CASSPGQEMSTDTQYF
j_gene: TRBJ2-3
v_gene: TRBV23-1
abundance: NA
d_gene: TRBD1

CDR3nt: TGCGCCAGCAGCTTGGAGGGTCCTGAAAAACTGTTTTTT
CDR3aa: CASSLEGPEKLFF
j_gene: TRBJ1-4
v_gene: TRBV5-1
abundance: once
d_gene: NA

CDR3nt: TGTGCCAGCTCACCGATGGCCAACACAGATACGCAGTATTTT
CDR3aa: CASSPMANTDTQYF
j_gene: TRBJ2-3
v_gene: TRBV18
abundance: once
d_gene: NA

CDR3nt: TGTGCCAGCAGCTTAGCGCGGGGGGCGTACGAGCAGTACTTC
CDR3aa: CASSLARGAYEQYF
j_gene: TRBJ2-7
v_gene: TRBV7-2
abundance: NA
d_gene: TRBD2

CDR3nt: TGTGCCGGACAGGGGGGATCGAACACTGAAGCTTTCTTT
CDR3aa: CAGQGGSNTEAFF
j_gene: TRBJ1-1
v_gene: TRBV12-5
abundance: NA
d_gene: TRBD1

CDR3nt: TGTGCCAGCAGCCGGGACAGGGGGTATAGGGGCTACACCTTC
CDR3aa: CASSRDRGYRGYTF
j_gene: TRBJ1-2
v_gene: TRBV6-5
abundance: NA
d_gene: TRBD1

CDR3nt: TGCGCCATCCCCGACTCCACTAGCAATCAGCCCCAGCATTTT
CDR3aa: CAIPDSTSNQPQHF
j_gene: TRBJ1-5
v_gene: TRBV10-1
abundance: NA
d_gene: NA

CDR3nt: TGTGCCAGCAGCCTCGGACAGGGGGGTAATTCACCCCTCCACTTT
CDR3aa: CASSLGQGGNSPLHF
j_gene: TRBJ1-6
v_gene: TRBV7-2
abundance: NA
d_gene: TRBD1

CDR3nt: TGTGCCAGTAAGGAGCGGGGGTCCCAGTACTTC
CDR3aa: CASKERGSQYF
j_gene: TRBJ2-5
v_gene: TRBV5-6
abundance: NA
d_gene: TRBD2

CDR3nt: TGTGCCTGGAGTCAGAGCACAGATACGCAGTATTTT
CDR3aa: CAWSQSTDTQYF
j_gene: TRBJ2-3
v_gene: TRBV30
abundance: NA
d_gene: NA

CDR3nt: TGTGCCAGTCAACAGAGTTCTAATGAAAAACTGTTTTTT
CDR3aa: CASQQSSNEKLFF
j_gene: TRBJ1-4
v_gene: TRBV19
abundance: NA
d_gene: NA